This TCR beta chain was retrieved from a study of blood T cell repertoires in COVID-19. As for the study in general: Sites in the United States, Italy and Spain provided acute and convalescent COVID-19 samples. T cells, B-cell-depleted T cells, or PBMCs supplied cDNA or gDNA.

Authors' methods: Reference gene primers were amplified, and this amplification served to estimate nucleated cell counts. The method was immunoSEQ multiplex PCR; TCRdb's version includes in-frame clones alone and lacks a portion of them. The V and J calls and clone size were taken over from that table, and D and trimming were inferred from the DNA. The data contain fewer than 500,000 clones, roughly 90% of them seen just once; the ten biggest clones take up more than 1.4%. The CDR3 loop spans 15 amino acids. Trimming removed 4 bases at V and 4 bases at J, with 15 bases between. Germline V gene data show CDR1 as SGHKS and CDR2 as YYEKEE (reference sequence).

Sequencing was carried out using peripheral blood. This TCR derives from a woman between 25 and 40 years old with active or convalescent COVID-19. The chain couples TRBV5-5 to TRBJ1-3; TRBD1 might be the D (5 bases). CDR3 amino acids: CASSPTPSGGNTIYF. DNA for the CDR3: TGTGCCAGCAGCCCGACCCCTTCAGGGGGAAACACCATATATTTT.